A selection of T cell receptor beta chains follows, all from one sample in a study of cytomegalovirus exposure and HLA in healthy donors. The method was immunoSEQ multiplex PCR; TCRdb's version includes in-frame clones alone and lacks a portion of them. In all, the sample yields some 200,000 clones. Sequencing input: PBMCs. Receptor source: a girl between 2 and 10 years old in good health and CMV-seropositive. Each CDR3 is given with its conserved first and last residue. The D gene is left open where the match is weak.

v_call: TRBV6-6; j_call: TRBJ2-7; d_call: .; cdr3_nt: TGTGCCAGCATGACGACTAGCTACGAGCAGTACTTC; cdr3_aa: CASMTTSYEQYF
v_call: TRBV19; j_call: TRBJ2-7; d_call: .; cdr3_nt: TGTGCCAGTAGCACGCGACAGGACCACTACGAGCAGTACTTC; cdr3_aa: CASSTRQDHYEQYF
v_call: TRBV7-6; j_call: TRBJ2-7; d_call: .; cdr3_nt: TGTGCCAGCAGTTCAGGGCCAGCGGGCTCCTCCTACGAGCAGTACTTC; cdr3_aa: CASSSGPAGSSYEQYF
v_call: TRBV5-6; j_call: TRBJ2-2; d_call: TRBD2; cdr3_nt: TGTGCCAGCAGCTTAGGGACTAGCGGGAACCGGGGAGCTGTTTTT; cdr3_aa: CASSLGTSGNRGAVF
v_call: TRBV6-1; j_call: TRBJ1-5; d_call: TRBD1; cdr3_nt: TGTGCCAGCAGCCATGGACAGGGGGCCAATCAGCCCCAGCATTTT; cdr3_aa: CASSHGQGANQPQHF
v_call: TRBV6-5; j_call: TRBJ2-1; d_call: TRBD2; cdr3_nt: TGTGCCAGCAGTTACCTACTAGCGGGGGGCAATGAGCAGTTCTTC; cdr3_aa: CASSYLLAGGNEQFF
v_call: TRBV6-5; j_call: TRBJ2-7; d_call: .; cdr3_nt: TGTGCCAGCATGCGGGAAAGATCGTACGAGCAGTACTTC; cdr3_aa: CASMRERSYEQYF
v_call: TRBV4-1; j_call: TRBJ2-7; d_call: .; cdr3_nt: TGCGCCAGCAGCCAGCTGACAGAGACCTACGAGCAGTACTTC; cdr3_aa: CASSQLTETYEQYF
v_call: TRBV5-1; j_call: TRBJ2-1; d_call: .; cdr3_nt: TGCGCCAGCACAGAAAAGGACGGGGACAATGAGCAGTTCTTC; cdr3_aa: CASTEKDGDNEQFF
v_call: TRBV19; j_call: TRBJ1-1; d_call: .; cdr3_nt: TGTGCCAGTAGTATATCCGTGAACACTGAAGCTTTCTTT; cdr3_aa: CASSISVNTEAFF
v_call: TRBV5-1; j_call: TRBJ1-2; d_call: TRBD1; cdr3_nt: TGCGCCAGCAGCTTGGCGAGGGACAGTCTCAGGCGGTATGGCTACACCTTC; cdr3_aa: CASSLARDSLRRYGYTF
v_call: TRBV9; j_call: TRBJ1-3; d_call: TRBD1; cdr3_nt: TGTGCCAGCAGCGTAGCGGGACAGCCTGATGGAAACACCATATATTTT; cdr3_aa: CASSVAGQPDGNTIYF
v_call: TRBV27; j_call: TRBJ1-3; d_call: TRBD1; cdr3_nt: TGTGCCAGCAAACGGACAGGGGTCGGAAACACCATATATTTT; cdr3_aa: CASKRTGVGNTIYF
v_call: TRBV27; j_call: TRBJ1-4; d_call: .; cdr3_nt: TGTGCCAGCAGTGCCCCGGGAAAGGGCGAAAAACTGTTTTTT; cdr3_aa: CASSAPGKGEKLFF
v_call: TRBV18; j_call: TRBJ1-5; d_call: TRBD1; cdr3_nt: TGTGCCAGCTCACCATCCGGACAGGGAGTTCAGCCCCAGCATTTT; cdr3_aa: CASSPSGQGVQPQHF
v_call: TRBV4-1; j_call: TRBJ2-7; d_call: TRBD1; cdr3_nt: TGCGCCAGCAGCCAAGAAGACCAGGGGGCCTACGAGCAGTACTTC; cdr3_aa: CASSQEDQGAYEQYF
v_call: TRBV28; j_call: TRBJ2-5; d_call: .; cdr3_nt: TGTGCCAGCAGTTCCTCAGAAGAGACCCAGTACTTC; cdr3_aa: CASSSSEETQYF
v_call: TRBV4-1; j_call: TRBJ2-2; d_call: TRBD1; cdr3_nt: TGCGCCAGCAGCCGCGCAGGGGGCAGCGACACCGGGGAGCTGTTTTTT; cdr3_aa: CASSRAGGSDTGELFF
v_call: TRBV11-2; j_call: TRBJ2-7; d_call: .; cdr3_nt: TGTGCCAGCAGCTTAAATCCCGCAGGGTACTACGAGCAGTACTTC; cdr3_aa: CASSLNPAGYYEQYF
v_call: TRBV7-9; j_call: TRBJ2-1; d_call: TRBD2; cdr3_nt: TGTGCCAGCAGCAGGCAGGGTACTAGCGAGAGCCATGAGCAGTTCTTC; cdr3_aa: CASSRQGTSESHEQFF
v_call: TRBV11-3; j_call: TRBJ2-2; d_call: .; cdr3_nt: TGTGCCAGCAGCTCAGGACTAATCAACACCGGGGAGCTGTTTTTT; cdr3_aa: CASSSGLINTGELFF
v_call: TRBV7-9; j_call: TRBJ2-7; d_call: TRBD1; cdr3_nt: TGTGCCAGCAGCCCACGGGACAGGGATTTCTACGAGCAGTACTTC; cdr3_aa: CASSPRDRDFYEQYF
v_call: TRBV6-6; j_call: TRBJ1-5; d_call: .; cdr3_nt: TGTGCCAGCAGTTACACCCGACAGAATAGCAATCAGCCCCAGCATTTT; cdr3_aa: CASSYTRQNSNQPQHF
v_call: TRBV5-1; j_call: TRBJ2-7; d_call: .; cdr3_nt: TGCGCCAGCAGCCAGACTAGTCCCAACTACGAGCAGTACTTC; cdr3_aa: CASSQTSPNYEQYF
v_call: TRBV5-4; j_call: TRBJ2-7; d_call: TRBD2; cdr3_nt: TGTGCCAGCAGCCCCTTAGCGGGAGGGCCGGAAGAGCAGTACTTC; cdr3_aa: CASSPLAGGPEEQYF
v_call: TRBV6-5; j_call: TRBJ1-1; d_call: .; cdr3_nt: TGTGCCAGCAGTTATTCGGGGAATTTGAACACTGAAGCTTTCTTT; cdr3_aa: CASSYSGNLNTEAFF
v_call: TRBV2; j_call: TRBJ1-2; d_call: .; cdr3_nt: TGTGCCAGCAGTGACACCCGGACAGCCTCCTATGGCTACACCTTC; cdr3_aa: CASSDTRTASYGYTF
v_call: TRBV5-1; j_call: TRBJ2-1; d_call: .; cdr3_nt: TGCGCCAGCAGCCGTGGAGGGAGGAGCTCCTACAATGAGCAGTTCTTC; cdr3_aa: CASSRGGRSSYNEQFF
v_call: TRBV28; j_call: TRBJ2-7; d_call: .; cdr3_nt: TGTGCCAGCAGTTTCTCGAGGGCCCATTACGAGCAGTACTTC; cdr3_aa: CASSFSRAHYEQYF
v_call: TRBV4-2; j_call: TRBJ1-2; d_call: .; cdr3_nt: TGTGCCAGCAGCCAAGTCTCTAGGGACTTCGTTGGCTACACCTTC; cdr3_aa: CASSQVSRDFVGYTF
v_call: TRBV9; j_call: TRBJ1-3; d_call: .; cdr3_nt: TGTGCCAGCAGCGGAACAGGGTTATCTGGAAACACCATATATTTT; cdr3_aa: CASSGTGLSGNTIYF
v_call: TRBV28; j_call: TRBJ1-5; d_call: .; cdr3_nt: TGTGCCAGCAGTTCCCTGCGCACTGGACAGAATCAGCCCCAGCATTTT; cdr3_aa: CASSSLRTGQNQPQHF
v_call: TRBV9; j_call: TRBJ2-3; d_call: .; cdr3_nt: TGTGCCAGCAGCGGAAGCATCACAGATACGCAGTATTTT; cdr3_aa: CASSGSITDTQYF
v_call: TRBV28; j_call: TRBJ1-4; d_call: .; cdr3_nt: TGTGCCAGCAGTACCGTATGGCAGGGATTTGAAAAACTGTTTTTT; cdr3_aa: CASSTVWQGFEKLFF
v_call: TRBV5-5; j_call: TRBJ2-1; d_call: TRBD2; cdr3_nt: TGTGCCAGCAGCCCCCCGGGTAGCGGGAGTAAGGACAATGAGCAGTTCTTC; cdr3_aa: CASSPPGSGSKDNEQFF
v_call: TRBV28; j_call: TRBJ1-5; d_call: TRBD1; cdr3_nt: TGTGCCAGCAGTTTTGACAGGGGGATGAATCAGCCCCAGCATTTT; cdr3_aa: CASSFDRGMNQPQHF
v_call: TRBV7-2; j_call: TRBJ2-5; d_call: .; cdr3_nt: TGTGCCAGCAGCCTTTTGGGGCGACAAGAGACCCAGTACTTC; cdr3_aa: CASSLLGRQETQYF
v_call: TRBV11-2; j_call: TRBJ1-5; d_call: .; cdr3_nt: TGTGCCAGCAGCTTAGGTCGACAGGCCAATCAGCCCCAGCATTTT; cdr3_aa: CASSLGRQANQPQHF
v_call: TRBV7-9; j_call: TRBJ1-1; d_call: TRBD1; cdr3_nt: TGTGCCAGCAGCTTTACCGGGACAGCGAACACTGAAGCTTTCTTT; cdr3_aa: CASSFTGTANTEAFF
v_call: TRBV6-6; j_call: TRBJ2-3; d_call: TRBD2; cdr3_nt: TGTGCCAGCAGTCTTGAACGGGGACTACCGCAGTATTTT; cdr3_aa: CASSLERGLPQYF
v_call: TRBV5-1; j_call: TRBJ1-3; d_call: .; cdr3_nt: TGCGCCAGCAGCTCCGAGGCCGGTTCTGGAAACACCATATATTTT; cdr3_aa: CASSSEAGSGNTIYF